This T cell receptor beta chain was sequenced for a study of OX40 agonist ivuxolimab in advanced cancers. The method was immunoSEQ multiplex PCR; TCRdb's version includes in-frame clones alone and lacks a portion of them. The sample carries roughly 120,000 clones, 80% to 90% recorded once. CDR1 and CDR2 (germline): LNHDA, SQIVND (reference sequence). The V segment lost 6 bases and the J segment 0 bases; nucleotides outside the gene matches: 4. CDR3 length equals 15 residues. Sequenced material: CD4+ or CD8+ T cells sorted from blood, taken in a trial of the OX40 agonist ivuxolimab. The origin of this receptor is an adult with an advanced solid tumor such as melanoma, head and neck, liver or kidney cancer. The gene calls are TRBV19 and TRBJ2-7; TRBD1 matches at 11 bases. CDR3 protein: CASRAGTGGSYEQYF. CDR3 coding DNA: TGTGCCAGTAGGGCCGGGACAGGGGGCTCCTACGAGCAGTACTTC.